Below are 32 T cell receptor beta chains sequenced from a single sample in a study of blood T cell repertoires in COVID-19. Sequencing was performed with immunoSEQ multiplex PCR; in TCRdb, only in-frame clones are kept and a portion is missing. The sample includes 300,000 to 400,000 clones, about 90% of them seen just once. The source material was peripheral blood. The receptors come from a woman aged 45-59 years who had recovered from COVID-19.

V and J are TRBV7-2 and TRBJ1-2, with TRBD1 matching over 11 bases. Trimming at V came to 1 base and at J to 8 bases, leaving 9 bases not matched to a gene. CDR1 and CDR2 from the germline V gene are SGHTA and FQGNSA. The CDR3 has 16 residues. DNA for the CDR3: TGTGCCAGCAGCTTAGGAGGACAGGGGGCGGTTGGGGGCTACACCTTC. Translating gives CASSLGGQGAVGGYTF.

This chain joins TRBV7-2 and TRBJ2-5, with D possibly TRBD1 on 6 matching bases. The CDR3 totals 14 residues. From germline, CDR1 is SGHTA and CDR2 FQGNSA. V lost 1 base and J lost 2, with 8 bases in between. The CDR3, as DNA: TGTGCCAGCAGCTTAGTGGGGGCGCAAGAGACCCAGTACTTC. Its translation: CASSLVGAQETQYF.

The CDR3 coding sequence is TGCGCCAGCAGAGAACAGGGGGGGGAGACCCAGTACTTC. It yields the protein CASREQGGETQYF. The rearrangement uses TRBV10-1 and TRBJ2-5, with D maybe TRBD1 (8 bases). The germline V gene has CDR1 WNHNN and CDR2 SYGVQD (reference sequence). The CDR3 loop spans 13 amino acids. The V and J ends lost 6 bases and 5 bases respectively, with 13 bases between them.

The rearrangement joins TRBV7-2 to TRBJ2-2; D unresolved. Looked up from germline, CDR1 is SGHTA and CDR2 is FQGNSA. This CDR3 is built from 14 residues. Trimming left V 1 base short and J 3 bases short, with 6 bases between. DNA of the CDR3: TGTGCCAGCAGCTTAGTGCGGCACACCGGGGAGCTGTTTTTT. Amino acids: CASSLVRHTGELFF.

The chain employs TRBV7-6 and TRBJ1-1; the match to TRBD1 covers 11 bases. The ends lost 5 bases at V and 5 bases at J; junction bases unmatched: 10. CDR3 length equals 16 residues. Germline V gene data show CDR1 as SGHVS and CDR2 as FNYEAQ. CDR3 region: CASSQVGTGGRTEAFF. The CDR3 region has the DNA TGTGCCAGCAGCCAGGTGGGGACAGGGGGTAGGACTGAAGCTTTCTTT.

The chain combines TRBV7-6 with TRBJ1-3; D not certain. V lost 3 bases and J lost 0, with 9 bases in between. The CDR3 length is 15 residues. Per germline, CDR1 SGHVS and CDR2 FNYEAQ. Written as DNA, the CDR3 is TGTGCCAGCAGCTTCGGTGCAAGCTCTGGAAACACCATATATTTT. Translating it yields CASSFGASSGNTIYF.

The gene calls are TRBV27 and TRBJ2-1; 11 bases line up with TRBD2. The V segment lost 5 bases and the J segment 4 bases; nucleotides outside the gene matches: 7. The CDR3 is 16 amino acids. CDR1 MNHEY and CDR2 SMNVEV come from the germline V gene (reference sequence). In DNA, the CDR3 is TGTGCCAGCAGTAGCGAGAGACTAGCGGGATACAATGAGCAGTTCTTC. Its translation is CASSSERLAGYNEQFF.

The rearrangement links TRBV9 to TRBJ2-2; TRBD1 is a possible D gene (6 bases). The CDR3 is 15 amino acids. Per germline, CDR1 SGDLS and CDR2 YYNGEE. V lost 2 bases, J lost 3 bases, and 11 bases lay in between. The DNA for the CDR3 is TGTGCCAGCAGCGTTGCCGGGACATACACCGGGGAGCTGTTTTTT. It encodes CASSVAGTYTGELFF.

The chain carries TRBV5-5 and TRBJ1-6; TRBD1 is a possible D gene (5 bases). V was pared by 4 bases and J by 10 bases, with 18 bases between. The CDR3 length is 15 residues. Germline V gene lookup returns CDR1 SGHKS and CDR2 YYEKEE (reference sequence). The CDR3 sequence: CASSPETALASPLHF. CDR3 coding DNA: TGTGCCAGCAGCCCTGAGACAGCCTTAGCCTCACCCCTCCACTTT. Using reference TRBV5-5 and TRBJ1-6 for the parts outside the CDR3, the full variable domain is DAGVTQSPTHLIKTRGQQVTLRCSPISGHKSVSWYQQVLGQGPQFIFQYYEKEERGRGNFPDRFSARQFPNYSSELNVNALLLGDSALYLCASSPETALASPLHFGNGTRLTVT.

This chain joins TRBV6-1 and TRBJ1-2, with a tentative D call TRBD1 (5 bases). The length of the CDR3 is 16 residues. The ends were cut back, 2 bases at V and 4 bases at J, with 17 bases in the middle. The germline V gene encodes CDR1 MNHNS and CDR2 SASEGT. The CDR3 sequence is CASSEYAGGKGYGYTF. DNA for the CDR3: TGTGCCAGCAGTGAATACGCGGGGGGAAAAGGCTATGGCTACACCTTC.

This clone was picked up a small number of times. The rearrangement uses TRBV7-2 and TRBJ1-1; no reliable D call. V was trimmed by 0 bases and J by 10 bases, leaving 12 bases between them. Germline V gene data show CDR1 as SGHTA and CDR2 as FQGNSA. The CDR3 is 13 amino acids. For the CDR3, the DNA is TGTGCCAGCAGCTTAGCGAGGGATTCTGGAGCTTTCTTT. This codes for CASSLARDSGAFF.

The chain joins TRBV19 to TRBJ1-5; D not certain. Germline V gene data show CDR1 as LNHDA and CDR2 as SQIVND (reference sequence). Trimming left V 5 bases short and J 1 base short, with 15 bases between. This CDR3 is 16 amino acids long. CDR3 protein: CASSPRRAGSNQPQHF. DNA of the CDR3: TGTGCCAGTAGTCCACGTAGGGCGGGAAGCAATCAGCCCCAGCATTTT.

This clone occurred a few times. The V gene is TRBV6-2 or TRBV6-3, the J gene TRBJ1-2; 8 bases match TRBD1. Germline loops: CDR1 MNHEY, CDR2 SVGEGT. The CDR3 spans 14 residues. V lost 8 bases, J lost 8 bases, and 13 bases stayed unmatched. The CDR3 DNA sequence: TGTGCCAGCGGCCAAGGGGGCAGGGGGCGAGGCTACACCTTC. This gives the protein CASGQGGRGRGYTF.

The chain combines TRBV28 with TRBJ2-7; D perhaps matches TRBD1 (6 bases). V was pared by 5 bases and J by 4 bases, with 9 bases between. The germline V gene encodes CDR1 MDHEN and CDR2 SYDVKM. The CDR3 loop spans 12 amino acids. The CDR3 loop reads CASSVQGYEQYF. The DNA for the CDR3 is TGTGCCAGCAGTGTCCAGGGGTACGAGCAGTACTTC.

The chain has TRBV19 and TRBJ2-7, with a weak D call TRBD1 (5 bases). This CDR3 is built from 11 residues. Trimming removed 5 bases from V and 6 bases from J, with 8 bases in between. Germline CDR1 reads LNHDA; CDR2 reads SQIVND (reference sequence). CDR3 coding DNA: TGTGCCAGTAGTGAAAGGGGCGAGCAGTACTTC. Protein sequence: CASSERGEQYF.

The table lists this clone with a count of one. In DNA form, the CDR3 reads TGCGCCAGCAGCCAGAGCGACGGAAACACCATATATTTT. This sequence encodes CASSQSDGNTIYF. The chain uses TRBV4-3 and TRBJ1-3, with D unresolved. The length of the CDR3 is 13 residues. The ends were cut back, 3 bases at V and 4 bases at J, with 7 bases in the middle. Per germline, CDR1 LGHNA and CDR2 YSLEER.

The chain is built from TRBV28 and TRBJ1-1; D is uncertain. Germline V gene sequence: CDR1 MDHEN, CDR2 SYDVKM. Trimming cost V 6 bases and J 6 bases, with 17 bases left between them. The CDR3 length is 14 residues. The CDR3 region has the DNA TGTGCCAGCAGAGTTCCCCAGGCGGGTCCTGAAGCTTTCTTT. This encodes CASRVPQAGPEAFF.

The CDR3 DNA reads as TGTGCCAGCAGCTTAGGGCGGGGGCCCATAGATACGCAGTATTTT. It encodes CASSLGRGPIDTQYF. The chain couples TRBV7-2 to TRBJ2-3; D is possibly TRBD2 (7 bases). CDR1 and CDR2 from the germline V gene are SGHTA and FQGNSA. The V end was cut by 1 base, the J end by 5 bases, with 13 bases between. The CDR3 is made up of 15 amino acids.

The V gene is TRBV6-5, the J gene TRBJ1-2, with a tentative D call TRBD1 (6 bases). CDR1 and CDR2 (germline): MNHEY, SVGAGI. Trimming stripped 4 bases from V and 1 base from J, with 10 bases between. The CDR3 consists of 14 residues. This CDR3 reads CASSWNRVNYGYTF. The CDR3 region has the DNA TGTGCCAGCAGTTGGAACAGGGTTAACTATGGCTACACCTTC.

The chain joins TRBV6-5 to TRBJ1-2, with TRBD1 as a possible D gene (6 bases). Germline V gene sequence: CDR1 MNHEY, CDR2 SVGAGI. CDR3 length equals 13 residues. The V end lost 10 bases, the J end lost 6 bases, and 18 bases lay between the germline ends. CDR3 sequence (DNA): TGTGCCACTACAGCAGGGGTCAAGGATGGCTACACCTTC. This gives the protein CATTAGVKDGYTF.

The V call is TRBV11-3, the J call TRBJ1-1; D gene uncertain. Germline loops: CDR1 SGHNT, CDR2 YENEEA. The CDR3 loop spans 19 amino acids. Trimming stripped 1 base from V and 0 bases from J, with 21 bases between. The CDR3 spells CASSLARWEGVLVNTEAFF. DNA for the CDR3: TGTGCCAGCAGCTTAGCGAGGTGGGAGGGAGTTTTGGTGAACACTGAAGCTTTCTTT.

The chain employs TRBV28 and TRBJ2-7; tentative D call: TRBD1 (5 bases). Trimming removed 6 bases from V and 4 bases from J, with 22 bases in between. Germline-derived CDR1 and CDR2 are MDHEN and SYDVKM. This CDR3 comprises 16 residues. The CDR3 DNA sequence: TGTGCCAGCAGACCTCCGACAGCTACGAAACAATACGAGCAGTACTTC. Protein: CASRPPTATKQYEQYF. Combining the CDR3 with reference TRBV28 and TRBJ2-7 gives the whole variable domain DVKVTQSSRYLVKRTGEKVFLECVQDMDHENMFWYRQDPGLGLRLIYFSYDVKMKEKGDIPEGYSVSREKKERFSLILESASTNQTSMYLCASRPPTATKQYEQYFGPGTRLTVT.

The chain links TRBV7-2 to TRBJ2-1; 12 bases align to TRBD2. CDR3 length: 16 residues. Germline CDR1 SGHTA, CDR2 FQGNSA. V lost 4 bases to trimming and J lost 8 bases; unmatched junction nucleotides: 9. The CDR3 loop reads CASSSARLAGDHEQFF. The CDR3 nucleotides read TGTGCCAGCAGCTCCGCCAGACTAGCGGGAGATCATGAGCAGTTCTTC.

The rearrangement joins TRBV4-3 to TRBJ2-1; 11 positions match TRBD2. The CDR3 has 19 residues. The germline V gene encodes CDR1 LGHNA and CDR2 YSLEER. V lost 3 bases, J lost 2 bases, and 12 bases stayed unmatched. The chain's CDR3 is CASSHHLAGGSITYNEQFF. The DNA for the CDR3 is TGCGCCAGCAGCCACCACCTAGCGGGAGGTTCAATTACCTACAATGAGCAGTTCTTC.

CDR3 in DNA: TGCAGTGCCATCGGACTAGAGACGCAGTATTTT. Translated, it gives CSAIGLETQYF. The V gene is TRBV20-1, the J gene TRBJ2-3; 7 bases agree with TRBD2. The CDR3 is 11 residues long. The V gene's germline CDR1 is DFQATT and CDR2 SNEGSKA (reference sequence). Trimming at V came to 6 bases and at J to 9 bases, leaving 6 bases not matched to a gene.

This clone occurred a few times. The V and J genes are TRBV9 and TRBJ2-5; 9 nucleotides agree with TRBD2. This CDR3 is 15 amino acids long. Trimming at V came to 2 bases and at J to 1 base, leaving 3 bases not matched to a gene. Germline CDR1 is SGDLS and CDR2 is YYNGEE. The CDR3 is CASSVLAGSQETQYF. The CDR3 DNA sequence: TGTGCCAGCAGCGTGCTAGCGGGGTCCCAAGAGACCCAGTACTTC.

J is TRBJ1-1 and V is TRBV30; TRBD1 matches 7 bases. Germline lookup yields CDR1 GTSNPN and CDR2 SVGIG (reference sequence). Germline trimming cut 4 bases from V and 4 bases from J; bases unmatched to any gene: 12. The CDR3 consists of 15 residues. CDR3 sequence reads: CAWIPRTGWATEAFF. Written as DNA, the CDR3 is TGTGCCTGGATCCCTAGGACAGGATGGGCCACTGAAGCTTTCTTT.

The rearrangement joins TRBV3-1 (or the pseudogene TRBV3-2) to TRBJ1-2, with D possibly matching TRBD1 (6 bases). Germline values: CDR1 LGHDT, CDR2 YNNKEL (reference sequence). CDR3 length equals 16 residues. Trimming stripped 4 bases from V and 4 bases from J, with 19 bases between. For the CDR3, the DNA is TGTGCCAGCAGCCCGAGACGACAGGCGGGAGGCTATGGCTACACCTTC. Translating gives CASSPRRQAGGYGYTF.

The rearrangement joins TRBV7-2 to TRBJ1-3; 9 nucleotides align to TRBD1. This CDR3 is built from 16 residues. The germline V gene has CDR1 SGHTA and CDR2 FQGNSA. V was clipped by 5 bases and J by 3 bases; unmatched bases: 8. The CDR3 DNA reads as TGTGCCAGCAGCCCTACGGACAGGGGCGTTGGAAACACCATATATTTT. Translating gives CASSPTDRGVGNTIYF.

The chain uses TRBV2 and TRBJ2-5; 9 bases are shared with TRBD2. J was trimmed by 4 bases and V by 6 bases; bases with no gene match: 9. Germline values: CDR1 SNHLY, CDR2 FYNNEI. The CDR3 extends over 15 amino acids. CDR3 in amino acids: CASSRQGLAGETQYF. CDR3 bases: TGTGCCAGCAGCCGACAGGGACTAGCAGGAGAGACCCAGTACTTC.

V and J are TRBV6-4 and TRBJ2-7; a weak D match, TRBD2 (6 bases). The V gene's germline CDR1 is MRHNA and CDR2 SNTAGT. There are 15 residues in the CDR3. The ends were cut back, 3 bases at V and 3 bases at J, with 15 bases in the middle. The CDR3 spells CASSEFPGGNYEQYF. The CDR3 DNA sequence: TGTGCCAGCAGTGAATTCCCTGGCGGGAACTACGAGCAGTACTTC.

A word on this clone: Other DNA sequences from this sample encode an identical CDR3 as well. The gene calls are TRBV29-1 and TRBJ1-5, with 7 bases that match TRBD1. This CDR3 comprises 13 residues. J was trimmed by 1 base and V by 4 bases; bases with no gene match: 1. The germline V gene encodes CDR1 SQVTM and CDR2 ANQGSEA. The CDR3 loop is CSVGQGSNQPQHF. The CDR3 nucleotides are TGCAGCGTTGGACAGGGAAGCAATCAGCCCCAGCATTTT.